These 18 T cell receptor beta chains came from one sample sequenced in a study of blood T cells in healthy people across ages. Primed by a sample-barcoded 5' primer and a J-beta primer mix, a second PCR proceeded for roughly 6 to 12 cycles. From the 5' RACE reads, TCRdb called clonotypes with MiXCR, one entry per CDR3 protein. This table holds 1.2 million to 1.5 million distinct CDR3 sequences, 42% found once. Sequencing was carried out using blood. Receptors were obtained from a woman aged 18-29 years in good health.

In DNA, the CDR3 is TGTGCCAGCAGCGTGTCAGGGTTGGGAATGGGCACTGAAGCTTTCTTT. Translating it yields CASSVSGLGMGTEAFF. The rearrangement uses TRBV9 and TRBJ1-1, with D possibly matching TRBD1 (5 bases). Trimming removed 2 bases from V and 4 bases from J, with 18 bases in between. The CDR3 covers 16 residues. Germline V gives CDR1 SGDLS, CDR2 YYNGEE.

The chain links TRBV4-3 to TRBJ2-4; a possible D gene is TRBD2 (7 bases). The DNA end favors TRBJ2-7, so the J call may be wrong. Germline-derived CDR1 and CDR2 are LGHNA and YSLEER. The CDR3 consists of 14 residues. CDR3 in DNA: TGCGCCAGCAGCCAAGGGGAGGGGGGCTACGAGCAGTACTTC. Protein product: CASSQGEGGYEQYF.

The chain couples TRBV20-1 to TRBJ2-5; D uncertain. V was trimmed by 0 bases and J by 5 bases, leaving 16 bases between them. Looked up from germline, CDR1 is DFQATT and CDR2 is SNEGSKA (reference sequence). This CDR3 is 15 amino acids long. For the CDR3, the DNA is TGCAGTGCTAGAGACTTCCGGGCCTACAGCGAGACCCAGTACTTC. It yields the protein CSARDFRAYSETQYF.

The J gene is TRBJ2-7, the V gene TRBV6-5; 7 bases line up with TRBD2. This CDR3 has 16 amino acids. Germline trimming cut 6 bases from V and 3 bases from J; bases unmatched to any gene: 14. CDR1 is MNHEY, CDR2 SVGAGI, per germline. The CDR3, as DNA: TGTGCCAGCAGCCCCCTCCTAGCGGAGGACCACTACGAGCAGTACTTC. The encoded protein is CASSPLLAEDHYEQYF.

The chain uses TRBV27 and TRBJ1-6; a weak D match, TRBD1 (5 bases). The germline gives CDR1 MNHEY, CDR2 SMNVEV (reference sequence). CDR3 size: 15 residues. V was clipped by 7 bases and J by 6 bases, with 16 bases between them. The CDR3 region has the DNA TGTGCCAGCAACCCCGCCGGGGGGATTAATTCACCCCTCCACTTT. Translation: CASNPAGGINSPLHF.

This chain uses TRBV7-9 with TRBJ1-1; 7 bases align to TRBD1. The junction had 9 bases not matched to a gene; V was cut back by 4 bases and J by 4 bases. CDR1 SEHNR and CDR2 FQNEAQ come from the germline V gene (reference sequence). The CDR3 is 15 amino acids. The CDR3: CASSYLTGVGTEAFF. CDR3 bases: TGTGCCAGCAGCTATCTAACAGGGGTTGGCACTGAAGCTTTCTTT.

The V gene is TRBV4-2, the J gene TRBJ1-1; possible D gene TRBD1, 5 bases. The V gene's germline CDR1 is LGHNA and CDR2 YNFKEQ. The CDR3 covers 14 residues. V was trimmed by 2 bases and J by 1 base, leaving 8 bases between them. The CDR3 is CASSQMTENTEAFF. Here the CDR3 DNA reads TGTGCCAGCAGCCAAATGACAGAGAACACTGAAGCTTTCTTT.

This clonotype was counted a single time. This sequence joins TRBV3-1 and TRBJ2-1; weak D call: TRBD1 (6 bases). Germline CDR1 and CDR2: LGHDT and YNNKEL (reference sequence). This CDR3 is 15 amino acids long. Trimming shortened V by 4 bases and J by 13 bases, and 23 bases separated the two germline ends. CDR3 DNA sequence: TGTGCCAGCAGCCGCGGACAGTTCCCCCAAGAGACCCAGTTCTTC. Amino acids: CASSRGQFPQETQFF.

This clonotype was observed a handful of times. The chain uses TRBV4-1 and TRBJ2-5; 15 bases match TRBD2. This CDR3 spans 18 amino acids. Germline V gene sequence: CDR1 MGHRA, CDR2 YSYEKL. The ends lost 3 bases at V and 2 bases at J; junction bases unmatched: 7. CDR3 residues: CASSHGLAGGPSQETQYF. CDR3 DNA: TGCGCCAGCAGCCACGGACTAGCGGGGGGGCCGAGTCAAGAGACCCAGTACTTC.

The chain couples TRBV6-1 to TRBJ1-4; D gene unclear. The CDR3 covers 11 residues. CDR1 is MNHNS and CDR2 is SASEGT in the germline V gene. Trimming removed 7 bases from V and 8 bases from J, with 8 bases in between. This chain's CDR3 is CASTNGEKLFF. CDR3 coding DNA: TGTGCCAGCACCAATGGAGAAAAACTGTTTTTT.

This clonotype has a handful of counts. V is TRBV20-1 and J is TRBJ2-1; the match to TRBD2 covers 10 bases. The length of the CDR3 is 14 residues. Trimming cost V 4 bases and J 2 bases; bases outside gene matches: 2. CDR1 is DFQATT and CDR2 is SNEGSKA in the germline V gene (reference sequence). The CDR3 region is CSATSGGPYNEQFF. In DNA form, the CDR3 reads TGCAGTGCTACTAGCGGGGGACCCTACAATGAGCAGTTCTTC.

This clonotype was counted a few times. The chain uses TRBV14 and TRBJ2-7; D call uncertain. With 6 bases removed from V and 3 bases from J, the gap between germline ends came to 18 bases. Per the germline V gene, CDR1 is SGHDN and CDR2 is FVKESK. The CDR3 is made up of 15 amino acids. The CDR3 DNA is TGTGCCAGCAGTCTCCAGCCCCAGCGAGACTACGAGCAGTACTTC. It codes for CASSLQPQRDYEQYF.

The J gene is TRBJ2-7, the V gene TRBV14; weak D call: TRBD2 (5 bases). V lost 2 bases, J lost 2 bases, and 13 bases lay in between. This CDR3 has 15 amino acids. Germline CDR1 reads SGHDN; CDR2 reads FVKESK. DNA of the CDR3: TGTGCCAGCAGCCAAAACTTAGGGAGCCCCTACGAGCAGTACTTC. Translation: CASSQNLGSPYEQYF.

There are a few counts of this clonotype. The CDR3 is CASSSYSGLAYEQYF. CDR3 sequence (DNA): TGTGCCAGCTCATCCTACAGCGGACTAGCCTACGAGCAGTACTTC. The V call is TRBV6-2 or TRBV6-3, the J call TRBJ2-7; 7 nucleotides match TRBD2. CDR1 is MNHEY, CDR2 SVGEGT, per germline. The CDR3 runs 15 residues. The V and J ends lost 8 bases and 2 bases, in that order; junction bases with no gene match: 12.

V usage is TRBV5-6 and J usage is TRBJ2-2; D is perhaps TRBD1 (6 bases). The germline CDR1 and CDR2 sequences are SGHDT and YYEEEE. This CDR3 is built from 15 residues. V was trimmed by 4 bases and J by 5 bases, leaving 15 bases between them. In DNA, the CDR3 is TGTGCCAGCAGCCGCCCTGTCCAGGGGACCGGGGAGCTGTTTTTT. Encoded protein: CASSRPVQGTGELFF.

The gene calls are TRBV9 and TRBJ2-1; 8 nucleotides match TRBD1. V lost 3 bases and J lost 6; bases outside the gene matches: 8. Germline V gene sequence: CDR1 SGDLS, CDR2 YYNGEE. This CDR3 spans 15 amino acids. CDR3 nucleotides: TGTGCCAGCAGCGCCGCCAGGGGGCTCGGCAATGAGCAGTTCTTC. Encoded protein: CASSAARGLGNEQFF.

This sequence joins TRBV3-1 and TRBJ2-5; TRBD2 matches at 8 bases. The DNA end favors TRBJ2-7, so the J call may be wrong. The germline V gene encodes CDR1 LGHDT and CDR2 YNNKEL (reference sequence). CDR3 size: 14 residues. The CDR3 loop reads CASRLSGGDYEQYF. CDR3 DNA sequence: TGTGCCAGCAGACTGAGCGGGGGCGACTACGAGCAGTACTTC.

This clonotype was counted a few times. J is TRBJ1-1 and V is TRBV12-3 or TRBV12-4; D remains ambiguous. This CDR3 spans 14 amino acids. V was clipped by 5 bases and J by 1 base, with 11 bases between them. The CDR3 region has the DNA TGTGCCAGCAGTCCCCTGGGCTCGAACACTGAAGCTTTCTTT. It specifies CASSPLGSNTEAFF.